This T cell receptor (beta chain) is from a study of read filtering for tumor transcriptome and immune sequencing. From about 400 ng of RNA, a library with molecular barcoded alpha/delta and beta/gamma adaptors was made. From the reads, TCRdb called clonotypes with MiXCR, one entry per CDR3 protein. In the table there are tens of thousands of distinct CDR3 sequences, 20% of which are singletons. This clonotype was seen more than once but under ten times. Its antigen is not known. A much larger clone differs by one base, so this may be a read error. The study, taken as a whole, reports: Without single-read clonotypes, shared clonotype proportions correlated more between IR-seq and RNA-seq.

The sequenced sample was a population of CD138-negative cells sorted from bone marrow. This sequence originates from a donor aged 40 or older with multiple myeloma.

CDR3 bases: TGCAGTGCTAGAGATTTCCACACAGAGACTGAAGCTTTCTTT. This gives the protein CSARDFHTETEAFF. The genes are TRBV20-1 and TRBJ1-1; D unresolved. The CDR3 has 14 amino acids. V shed 0 bases and J shed 5 bases, with 13 bases lying between them. Germline assignment: CDR1 DFQATT and CDR2 SNEGSKA (reference sequence).